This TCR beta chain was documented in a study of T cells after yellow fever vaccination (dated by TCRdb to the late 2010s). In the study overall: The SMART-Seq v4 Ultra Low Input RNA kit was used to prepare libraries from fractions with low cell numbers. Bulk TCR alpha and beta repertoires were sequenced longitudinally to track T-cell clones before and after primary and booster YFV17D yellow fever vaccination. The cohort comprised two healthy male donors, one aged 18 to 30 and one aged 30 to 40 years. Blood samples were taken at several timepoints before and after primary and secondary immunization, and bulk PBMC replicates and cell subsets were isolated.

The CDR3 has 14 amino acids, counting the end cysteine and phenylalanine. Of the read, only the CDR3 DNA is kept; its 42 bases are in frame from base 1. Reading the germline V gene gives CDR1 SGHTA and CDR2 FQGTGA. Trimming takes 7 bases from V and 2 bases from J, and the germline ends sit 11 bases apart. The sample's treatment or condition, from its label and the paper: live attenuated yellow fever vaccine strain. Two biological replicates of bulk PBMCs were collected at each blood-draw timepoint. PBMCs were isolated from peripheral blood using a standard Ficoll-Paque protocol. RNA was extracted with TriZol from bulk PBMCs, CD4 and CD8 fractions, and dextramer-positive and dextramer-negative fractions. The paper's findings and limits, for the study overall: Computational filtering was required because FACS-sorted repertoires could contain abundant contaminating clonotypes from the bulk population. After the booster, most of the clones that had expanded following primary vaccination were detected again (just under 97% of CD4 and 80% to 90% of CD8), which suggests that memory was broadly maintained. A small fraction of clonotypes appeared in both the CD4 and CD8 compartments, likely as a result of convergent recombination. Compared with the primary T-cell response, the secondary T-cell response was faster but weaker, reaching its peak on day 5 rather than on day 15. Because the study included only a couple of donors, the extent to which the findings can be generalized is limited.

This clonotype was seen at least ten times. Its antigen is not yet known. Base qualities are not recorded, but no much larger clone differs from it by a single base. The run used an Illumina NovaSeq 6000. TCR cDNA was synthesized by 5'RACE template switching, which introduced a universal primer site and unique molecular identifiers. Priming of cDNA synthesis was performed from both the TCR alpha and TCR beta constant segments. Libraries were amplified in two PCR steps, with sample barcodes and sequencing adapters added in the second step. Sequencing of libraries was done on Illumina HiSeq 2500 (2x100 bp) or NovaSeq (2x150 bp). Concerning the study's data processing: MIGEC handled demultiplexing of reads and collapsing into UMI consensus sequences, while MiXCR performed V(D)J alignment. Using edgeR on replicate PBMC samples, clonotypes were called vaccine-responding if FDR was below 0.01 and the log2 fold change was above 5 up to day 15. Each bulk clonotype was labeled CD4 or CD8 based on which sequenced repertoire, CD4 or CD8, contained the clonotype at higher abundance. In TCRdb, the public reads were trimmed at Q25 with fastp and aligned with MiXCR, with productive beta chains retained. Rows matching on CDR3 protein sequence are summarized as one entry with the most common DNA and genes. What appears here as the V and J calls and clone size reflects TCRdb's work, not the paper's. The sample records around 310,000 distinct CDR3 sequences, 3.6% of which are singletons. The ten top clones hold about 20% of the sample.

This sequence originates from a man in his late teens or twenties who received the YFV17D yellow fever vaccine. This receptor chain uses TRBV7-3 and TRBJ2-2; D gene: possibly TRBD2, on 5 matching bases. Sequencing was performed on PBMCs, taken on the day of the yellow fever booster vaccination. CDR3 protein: CASKPLDNTGELFF. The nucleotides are TGTGCCAGCAAACCACTAGACAACACCGGGGAGCTGTTTTTT. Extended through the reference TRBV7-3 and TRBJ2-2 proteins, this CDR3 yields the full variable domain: GAGVSQTPSNKVTEKGKYVELRCDPISGHTALYWYRQSLGQGPEFLIYFQGTGAADDSGLPNDRFFAVRPEGSVSTLKIQRTERGDSAVYLCASKPLDNTGELFFGEGSRLTVL.